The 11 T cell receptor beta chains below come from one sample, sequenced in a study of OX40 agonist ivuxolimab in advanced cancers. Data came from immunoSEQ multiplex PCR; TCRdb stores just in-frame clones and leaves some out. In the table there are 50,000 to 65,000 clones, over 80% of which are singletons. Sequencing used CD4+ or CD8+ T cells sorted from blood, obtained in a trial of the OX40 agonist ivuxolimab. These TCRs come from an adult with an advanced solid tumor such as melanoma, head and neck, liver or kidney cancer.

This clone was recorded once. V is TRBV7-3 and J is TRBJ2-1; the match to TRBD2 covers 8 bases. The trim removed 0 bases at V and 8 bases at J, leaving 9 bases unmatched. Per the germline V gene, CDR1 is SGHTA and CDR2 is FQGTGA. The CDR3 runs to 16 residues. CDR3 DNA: TGTGCCAGCAGCTTAACTATCCAGCGGGAGTTGTATGAGCAGTTCTTC. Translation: CASSLTIQRELYEQFF.

The DNA of the CDR3 is TGCGCCAGCAGCCAAGGTTTCGTCGGGAGTAGGTCCTACAATGAGCAGTTCTTC. It specifies CASSQGFVGSRSYNEQFF. The chain links TRBV4-1 to TRBJ2-1, with a weak D call TRBD2 (6 bases). CDR3 size: 18 residues. Germline CDR1 is MGHRA and CDR2 is YSYEKL. The germline V and J ends were trimmed by 1 base and 1 base, with 17 bases remaining between them.

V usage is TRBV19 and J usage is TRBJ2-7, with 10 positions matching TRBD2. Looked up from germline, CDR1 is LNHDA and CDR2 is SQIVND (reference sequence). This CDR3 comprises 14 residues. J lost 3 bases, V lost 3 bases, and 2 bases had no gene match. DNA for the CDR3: TGTGCCAGTAGTATCGGGACTAGCGACTACGAGCAGTACTTC. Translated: CASSIGTSDYEQYF.

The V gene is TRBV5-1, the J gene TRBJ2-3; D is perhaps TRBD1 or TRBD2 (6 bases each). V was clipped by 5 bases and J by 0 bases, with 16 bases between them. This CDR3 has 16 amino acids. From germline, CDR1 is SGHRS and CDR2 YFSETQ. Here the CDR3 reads CASSPGVAASTDTQYF. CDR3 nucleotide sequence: TGCGCCAGCAGTCCAGGGGTAGCGGCTAGCACAGATACGCAGTATTTT. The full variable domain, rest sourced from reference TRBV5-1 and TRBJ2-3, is KAGVTQTPRYLIKTRGQQVTLSCSPISGHRSVSWYQQTPGQGLQFLFEYFSETQRNKGNFPGRFSGRQFSNSRSEMNVSTLELGDSALYLCASSPGVAASTDTQYFGPGTRLTVL.

The CDR3 loop is CASSSGTGGTGELFF. CDR3 sequence (DNA): TGTGCCAGCAGCTCCGGGACAGGGGGCACCGGGGAGCTGTTTTTT. V gene TRBV5-4 combines with J gene TRBJ2-2; TRBD1 agrees at 11 bases. This CDR3 region has 15 residues. The ends lost 3 bases at V and 4 bases at J; junction bases unmatched: 2. Germline V gene lookup returns CDR1 SGHNT and CDR2 YYREEE (reference sequence).

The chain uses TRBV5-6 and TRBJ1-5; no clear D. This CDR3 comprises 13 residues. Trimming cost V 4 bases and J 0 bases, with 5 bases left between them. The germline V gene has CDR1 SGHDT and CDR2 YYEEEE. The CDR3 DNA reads TGTGCCAGCAGCGACTCTAGCAATCAGCCCCAGCATTTT. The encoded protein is CASSDSSNQPQHF.

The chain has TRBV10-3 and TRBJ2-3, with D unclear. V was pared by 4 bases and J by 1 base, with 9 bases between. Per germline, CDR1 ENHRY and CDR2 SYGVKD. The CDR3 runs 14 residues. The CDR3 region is CAISGEDGTDTQYF. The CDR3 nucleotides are TGTGCCATCAGTGGAGAGGATGGCACAGATACGCAGTATTTT.

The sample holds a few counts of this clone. CDR3 loop: CASSASYNGELFF. The DNA for the CDR3 is TGTGCCTCATCGGCCAGTTACAACGGGGAGCTGTTTTTT. V usage is TRBV30 and J usage is TRBJ2-2; D gene uncertain. The CDR3 contains 13 residues. The germline CDR1 and CDR2 sequences are GTSNPN and SVGIG (reference sequence). Trimming shortened V by 7 bases and J by 7 bases, and 16 bases separated the two germline ends.

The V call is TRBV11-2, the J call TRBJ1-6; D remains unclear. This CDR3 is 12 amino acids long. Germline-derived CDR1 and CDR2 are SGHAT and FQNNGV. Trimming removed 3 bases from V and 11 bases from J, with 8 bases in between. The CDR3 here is CASSFLSAPLHF. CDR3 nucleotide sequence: TGTGCCAGCAGCTTTCTTTCGGCACCCCTCCACTTT.

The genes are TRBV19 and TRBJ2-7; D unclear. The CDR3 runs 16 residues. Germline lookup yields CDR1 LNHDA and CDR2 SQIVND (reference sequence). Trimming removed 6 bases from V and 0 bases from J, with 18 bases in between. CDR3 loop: CASRLSVSESSYEQYF. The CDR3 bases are TGTGCCAGTAGGTTAAGTGTCAGCGAAAGCTCCTACGAGCAGTACTTC.

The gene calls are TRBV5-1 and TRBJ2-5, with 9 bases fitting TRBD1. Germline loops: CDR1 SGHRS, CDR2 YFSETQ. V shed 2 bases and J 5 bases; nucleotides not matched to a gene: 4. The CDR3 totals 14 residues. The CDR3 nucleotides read TGCGCCAGCAGCTTAAACAGGGGGCAGGAGACCCAGTACTTC. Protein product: CASSLNRGQETQYF. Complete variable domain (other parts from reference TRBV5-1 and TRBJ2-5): KAGVTQTPRYLIKTRGQQVTLSCSPISGHRSVSWYQQTPGQGLQFLFEYFSETQRNKGNFPGRFSGRQFSNSRSEMNVSTLELGDSALYLCASSLNRGQETQYFGPGTRLLVL.